Listed below are T cell receptor beta chains from one sample, sequenced in a study of somatic mutations in cytotoxic T cells in rheumatoid arthritis. Clones were sequenced by immunoSEQ multiplex PCR, and TCRdb holds only the in-frame ones, with some missing. The sample lists around 19,000 clones, 68% occurring once. Sequencing was performed on CD8+ T cells sorted from blood. The receptor set was obtained from an adult with rheumatoid arthritis. Both conserved end residues are part of each CDR3. The D gene is left open where the match is weak. Some rows mark clone size as missing; the rest say once, few, many or name a class of expanded clone.

len | j_gene | d_gene | abundance | v_gene | CDR3aa | CDR3nt
15 | TRBJ1-1 | . | . | TRBV7-6 | CASSLVEGRNTEAFF | TGTGCCAGCAGCTTAGTTGAGGGGAGAAACACTGAAGCTTTCTTT
15 | TRBJ2-5 | TRBD2 | . | TRBV7-2 | CASSLFLAGAETQYF | TGTGCCAGCAGCTTATTCCTAGCGGGGGCTGAGACCCAGTACTTC
15 | TRBJ2-2 | TRBD1 | . | TRBV5-4 | CASSGTAINTGELFF | TGTGCCAGCAGCGGGACAGCCATTAACACCGGGGAGCTGTTTTTT
14 | TRBJ1-2 | . | . | TRBV6-5 | CASSYSNSFYGYTF | TGTGCCAGCAGTTACTCGAACAGTTTTTATGGCTACACCTTC
13 | TRBJ2-7 | . | once | TRBV27 | CASSLQGPYEQYF | TGTGCCAGCAGTTTGCAGGGTCCCTACGAGCAGTACTTC
12 | TRBJ2-2 | . | . | TRBV5-1 | CASSFTFGELFF | TGCGCCAGCAGCTTTACATTCGGGGAGCTGTTTTTT
17 | TRBJ1-2 | . | . | TRBV4-2 | CASSQEYLEQTNYGYTF | TGTGCCAGCAGCCAAGAGTATCTTGAACAGACTAACTATGGCTACACCTTC
16 | TRBJ1-1 | . | . | TRBV29-1 | CSVGHIMGSMNTEAFF | TGCAGCGTTGGGCATATAATGGGTAGTATGAACACTGAAGCTTTCTTT
15 | TRBJ2-3 | . | few | TRBV7-2 | CASRPVKSSTDTQYF | TGTGCCAGCAGACCCGTAAAATCTAGCACAGATACGCAGTATTTT
17 | TRBJ1-2 | . | . | TRBV21-1 | CASSKDTASKDYYGYTF | TGTGCCAGCAGCAAAGATACAGCGAGCAAAGACTACTATGGCTACACCTTC
13 | TRBJ2-5 | TRBD1 | few | TRBV25-1 | CASSTGGAETQYF | TGTGCCAGTTCTACAGGGGGCGCGGAGACCCAGTACTTC
17 | TRBJ2-6 | . | . | TRBV5-1 | CASSLTPGSSGANVLTF | TGCGCCAGCAGCTTGACCCCCGGGAGCTCTGGGGCCAACGTCCTGACTTTC